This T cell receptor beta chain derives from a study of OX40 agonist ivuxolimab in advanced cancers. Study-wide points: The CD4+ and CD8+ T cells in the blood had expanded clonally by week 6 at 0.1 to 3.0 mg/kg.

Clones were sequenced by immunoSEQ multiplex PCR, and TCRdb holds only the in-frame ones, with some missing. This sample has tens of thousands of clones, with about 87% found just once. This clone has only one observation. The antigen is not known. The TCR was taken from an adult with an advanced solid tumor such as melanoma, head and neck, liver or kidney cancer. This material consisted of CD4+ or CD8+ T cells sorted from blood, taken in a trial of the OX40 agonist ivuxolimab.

In nucleotides, the CDR3 is TGTGCCAGCAGTCCACACTTACTAGCGTGGCAAGAGACCCAGTACTTC. Protein: CASSPHLLAWQETQYF. The J gene is TRBJ2-5, the V gene TRBV28; 7 bases agree with TRBD2. Germline-derived CDR1 and CDR2 are MDHEN and SYDVKM. The CDR3 extends over 16 amino acids. The trim removed 5 bases at V and 2 bases at J, leaving 11 bases unmatched.